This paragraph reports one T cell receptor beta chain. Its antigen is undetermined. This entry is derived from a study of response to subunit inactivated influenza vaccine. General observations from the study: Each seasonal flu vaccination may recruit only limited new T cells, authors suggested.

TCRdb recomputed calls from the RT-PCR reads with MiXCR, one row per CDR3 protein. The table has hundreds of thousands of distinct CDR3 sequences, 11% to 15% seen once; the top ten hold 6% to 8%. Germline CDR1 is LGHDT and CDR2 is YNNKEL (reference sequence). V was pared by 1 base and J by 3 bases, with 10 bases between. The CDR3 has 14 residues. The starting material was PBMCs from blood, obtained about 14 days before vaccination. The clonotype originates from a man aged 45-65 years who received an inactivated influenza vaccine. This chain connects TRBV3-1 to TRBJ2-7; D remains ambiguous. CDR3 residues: CASSQGYSNYEQYF. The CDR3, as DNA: TGTGCCAGCAGCCAAGGTTACAGTAACTACGAGCAGTACTTC.